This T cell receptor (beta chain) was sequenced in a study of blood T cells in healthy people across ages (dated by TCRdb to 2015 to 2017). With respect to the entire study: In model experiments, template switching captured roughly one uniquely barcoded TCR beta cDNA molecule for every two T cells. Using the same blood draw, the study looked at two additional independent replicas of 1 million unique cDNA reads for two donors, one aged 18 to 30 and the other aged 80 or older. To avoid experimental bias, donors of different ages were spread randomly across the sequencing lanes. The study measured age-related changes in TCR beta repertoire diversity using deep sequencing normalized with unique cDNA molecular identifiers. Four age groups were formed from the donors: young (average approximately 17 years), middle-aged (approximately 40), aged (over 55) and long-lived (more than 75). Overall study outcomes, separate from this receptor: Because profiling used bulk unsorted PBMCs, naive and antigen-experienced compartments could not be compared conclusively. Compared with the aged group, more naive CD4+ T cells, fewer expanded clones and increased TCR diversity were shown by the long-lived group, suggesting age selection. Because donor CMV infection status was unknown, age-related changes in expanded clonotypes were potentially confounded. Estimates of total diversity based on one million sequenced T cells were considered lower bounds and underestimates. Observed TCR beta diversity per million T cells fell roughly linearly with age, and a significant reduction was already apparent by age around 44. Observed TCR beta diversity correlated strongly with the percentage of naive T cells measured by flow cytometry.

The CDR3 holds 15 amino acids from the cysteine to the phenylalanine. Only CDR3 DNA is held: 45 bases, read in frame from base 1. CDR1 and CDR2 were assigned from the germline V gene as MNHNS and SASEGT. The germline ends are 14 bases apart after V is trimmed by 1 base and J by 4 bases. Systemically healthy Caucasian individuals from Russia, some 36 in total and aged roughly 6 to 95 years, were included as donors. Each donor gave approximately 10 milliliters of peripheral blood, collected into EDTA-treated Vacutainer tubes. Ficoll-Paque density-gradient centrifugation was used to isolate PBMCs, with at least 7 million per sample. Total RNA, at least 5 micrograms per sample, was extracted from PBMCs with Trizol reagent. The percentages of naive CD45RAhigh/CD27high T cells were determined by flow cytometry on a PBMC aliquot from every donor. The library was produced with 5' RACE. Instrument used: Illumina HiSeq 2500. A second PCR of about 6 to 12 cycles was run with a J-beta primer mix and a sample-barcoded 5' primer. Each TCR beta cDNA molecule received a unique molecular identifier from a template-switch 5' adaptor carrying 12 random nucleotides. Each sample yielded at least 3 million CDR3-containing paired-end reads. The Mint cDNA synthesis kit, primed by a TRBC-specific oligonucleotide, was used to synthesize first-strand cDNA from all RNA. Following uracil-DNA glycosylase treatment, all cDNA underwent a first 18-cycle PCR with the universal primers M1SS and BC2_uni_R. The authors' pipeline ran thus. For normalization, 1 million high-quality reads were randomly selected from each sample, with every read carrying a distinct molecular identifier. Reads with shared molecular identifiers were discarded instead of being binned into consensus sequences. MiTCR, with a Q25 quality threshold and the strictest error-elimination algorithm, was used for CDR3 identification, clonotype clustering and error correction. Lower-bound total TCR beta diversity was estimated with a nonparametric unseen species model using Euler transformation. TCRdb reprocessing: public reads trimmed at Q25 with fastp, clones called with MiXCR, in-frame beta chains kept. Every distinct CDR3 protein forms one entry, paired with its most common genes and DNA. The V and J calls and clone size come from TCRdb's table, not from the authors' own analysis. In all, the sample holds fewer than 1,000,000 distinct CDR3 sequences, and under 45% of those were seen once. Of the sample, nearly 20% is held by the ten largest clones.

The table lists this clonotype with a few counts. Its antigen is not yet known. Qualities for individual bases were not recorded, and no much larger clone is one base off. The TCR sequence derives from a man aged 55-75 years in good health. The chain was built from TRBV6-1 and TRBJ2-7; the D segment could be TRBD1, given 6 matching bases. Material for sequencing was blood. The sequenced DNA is TGTGCCAGCAGTGAAGAAGGGGGAAAGGGTTACGAGCAGTACTTC. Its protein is CASSEEGGKGYEQYF.